This T cell receptor beta chain was profiled in a study of blood T cell repertoires in COVID-19. As processed by the authors: Nucleated cell counts were estimated from reference gene primer amplification. Repertoires were generated with immunoSEQ multiplex PCR, while TCRdb's copy carries only in-frame clones and drops some. Clonal size and the V and J genes are those of that table, whereas D and trimming came from the DNA. The sample contains about 53,000 clones, 90% to 95% of which appear only once. Per the germline V gene, CDR1 is SEHNR and CDR2 is FQNEAQ (reference sequence). The CDR3 spans 14 residues. Trimming cost V 6 bases and J 8 bases; bases outside gene matches: 9.

The V call is TRBV7-9, the J call TRBJ1-4; 7 bases agree with TRBD1. This TCR derives from a human donor in a cohort sampled during active COVID-19. Specimen: peripheral blood. The CDR3: CASSRGQLREKLFF. The DNA for the CDR3 is TGTGCCAGCAGTCGGGGACAGTTAAGGGAAAAACTGTTTTTT. The full variable domain, completed using reference TRBV7-9 and TRBJ1-4, is DTGVSQNPRHKITKRGQNVTFRCDPISEHNRLYWYRQTLGQGPEFLTYFQNEAQLEKSRLLSDRFSAERPKGSFSTLEIQRTEQGDSAMYLCASSRGQLREKLFFGSGTQLSVL.